This T cell receptor beta chain appears in the sequencing data of a study of blood T cell repertoires in COVID-19. Study-level background: Acute and convalescent COVID-19 specimens originated in the United States, Italy and Spain. T cells, B-cell-depleted T cells, or PBMCs provided the cDNA or gDNA that served as material.

Original data processing: Using reference gene primer amplification, nucleated cell counts were estimated. Only in-frame clones appear in the TCRdb table, and some are missing; sequencing was by immunoSEQ multiplex PCR. Clone size and the V and J calls come from that table; the DNA yielded D and trimming. The sample carries around 250,000 clones, 86% recorded once. J gave up 3 bases and V 4 bases, and 9 bases lay outside the gene matches. The V gene's germline CDR1 is MDHEN and CDR2 SYDVKM. There are 16 residues in the CDR3. Sample: peripheral blood. The receptor was isolated from a woman in her twenties or thirties with active or convalescent COVID-19. This chain uses TRBV28 with TRBJ2-7; 10 positions agree with TRBD1. CDR3 nucleotides: TGTGCCAGCAGTTCACCGGGACAGGGGAATATCTACGAGCAGTACTTC. Its translation is CASSSPGQGNIYEQYF.